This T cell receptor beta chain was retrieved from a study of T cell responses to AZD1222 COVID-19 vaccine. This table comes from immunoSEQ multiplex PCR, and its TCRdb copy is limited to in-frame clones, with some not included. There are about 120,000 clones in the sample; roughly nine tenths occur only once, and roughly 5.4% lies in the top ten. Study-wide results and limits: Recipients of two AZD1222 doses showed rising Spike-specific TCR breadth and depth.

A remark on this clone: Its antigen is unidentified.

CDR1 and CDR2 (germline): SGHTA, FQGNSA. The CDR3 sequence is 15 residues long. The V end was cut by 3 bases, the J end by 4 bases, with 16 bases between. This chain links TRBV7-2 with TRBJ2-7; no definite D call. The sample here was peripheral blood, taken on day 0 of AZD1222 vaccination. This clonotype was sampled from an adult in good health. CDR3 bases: TGTGCCAGCAGCTTCGACTGGAGTGCGGTGTACGAGCAGTACTTC. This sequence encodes CASSFDWSAVYEQYF.